The clone carrying this TCR beta chain was seen many times. Authors of the study amplified TCR beta CDR3 regions from RNA transcripts. HTBI primers were the set used in a first-round RT-PCR of the TCR CDR3. TCRdb recomputed calls from the multiplex PCR reads with MiXCR, one row per CDR3 protein. This sample has 700,000 to 950,000 distinct CDR3 sequences, with roughly a third found just once. These data come from a study of T cells in Graves' hyperthyroidism and ophthalmopathy. Germline values: CDR1 SNHLY, CDR2 FYNNEI. The CDR3 consists of 15 residues. Unmatched junction bases numbered 7, after V lost 6 bases and J lost 5 bases.

V and J are TRBV2 and TRBJ2-2, with 9 nucleotides matching TRBD2. Specimen: blood. The clonotype was recovered from a middle-aged woman with Graves' hyperthyroidism. For the CDR3, the DNA is TGTGCCAGCAGGAAGGGACTAGCAAGGACCGGGGAGCTGTTTTTT. Translating gives CASRKGLARTGELFF.